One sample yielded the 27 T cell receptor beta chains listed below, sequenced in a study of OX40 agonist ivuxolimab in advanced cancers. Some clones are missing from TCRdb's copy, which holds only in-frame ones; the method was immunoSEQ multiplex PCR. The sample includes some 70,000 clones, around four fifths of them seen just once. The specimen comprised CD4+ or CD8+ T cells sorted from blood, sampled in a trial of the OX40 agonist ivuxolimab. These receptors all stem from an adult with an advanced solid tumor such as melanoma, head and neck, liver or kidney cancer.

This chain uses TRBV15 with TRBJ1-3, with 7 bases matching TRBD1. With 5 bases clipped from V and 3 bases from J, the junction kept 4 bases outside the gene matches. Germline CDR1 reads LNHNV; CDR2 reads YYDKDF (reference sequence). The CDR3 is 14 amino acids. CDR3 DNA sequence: TGTGCCACCAGCCCAAACAGGGGTGGAAACACCATATATTTT. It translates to CATSPNRGGNTIYF.

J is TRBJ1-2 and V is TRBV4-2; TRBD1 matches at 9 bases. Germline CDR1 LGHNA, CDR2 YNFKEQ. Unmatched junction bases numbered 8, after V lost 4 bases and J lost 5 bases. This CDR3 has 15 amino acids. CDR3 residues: CASSPGSDRGYGYTF. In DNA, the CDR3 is TGTGCCAGCAGCCCAGGCAGCGACAGGGGGTATGGCTACACCTTC.

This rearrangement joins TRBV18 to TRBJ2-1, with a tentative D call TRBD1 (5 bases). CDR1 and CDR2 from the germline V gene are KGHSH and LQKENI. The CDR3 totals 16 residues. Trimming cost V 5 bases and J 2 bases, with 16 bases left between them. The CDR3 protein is CASSSAVRGPYNEQFF. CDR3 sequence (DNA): TGTGCCAGCTCATCGGCAGTTAGGGGCCCCTACAATGAGCAGTTCTTC.

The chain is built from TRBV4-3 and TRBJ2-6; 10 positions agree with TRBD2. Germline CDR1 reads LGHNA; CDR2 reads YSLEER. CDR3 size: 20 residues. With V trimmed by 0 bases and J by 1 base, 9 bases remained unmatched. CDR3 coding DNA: TGCGCCAGCAGCCAAGATTGGGTAGCGGGAGGTGGTTCTGGGGCCAACGTCCTGACTTTC. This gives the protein CASSQDWVAGGGSGANVLTF.

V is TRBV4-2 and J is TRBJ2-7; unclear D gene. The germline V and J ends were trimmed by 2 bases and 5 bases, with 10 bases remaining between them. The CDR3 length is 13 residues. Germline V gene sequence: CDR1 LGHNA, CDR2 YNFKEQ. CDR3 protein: CASSQPPAHEQYF. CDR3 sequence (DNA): TGTGCCAGCAGCCAACCCCCGGCCCACGAGCAGTACTTC.

The CDR3 DNA sequence: TGTGCCAGCAGCTTGGGGACTAGCGGGAGACAGTACTTC. Protein product: CASSLGTSGRQYF. The rearrangement joins TRBV5-8 to TRBJ2-7; TRBD2 matches at 13 bases. This CDR3 region has 13 residues. V shed 0 bases and J 10 bases; nucleotides not matched to a gene: 1. Germline values: CDR1 SGHTS, CDR2 YDEGEE.

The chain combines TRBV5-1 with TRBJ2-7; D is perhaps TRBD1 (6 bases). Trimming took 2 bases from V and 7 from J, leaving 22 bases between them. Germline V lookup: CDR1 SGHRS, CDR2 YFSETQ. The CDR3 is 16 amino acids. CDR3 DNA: TGCGCCAGCAGCTTTACCGTCAGGGGTCCCATAGATGAGCAGTACTTC. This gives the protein CASSFTVRGPIDEQYF.

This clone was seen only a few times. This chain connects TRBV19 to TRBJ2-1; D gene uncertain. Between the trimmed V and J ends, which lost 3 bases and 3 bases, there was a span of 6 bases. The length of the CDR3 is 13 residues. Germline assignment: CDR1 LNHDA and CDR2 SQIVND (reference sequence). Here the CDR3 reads CASSMGSYNEQFF. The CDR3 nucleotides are TGTGCCAGTAGTATGGGCAGCTACAATGAGCAGTTCTTC.

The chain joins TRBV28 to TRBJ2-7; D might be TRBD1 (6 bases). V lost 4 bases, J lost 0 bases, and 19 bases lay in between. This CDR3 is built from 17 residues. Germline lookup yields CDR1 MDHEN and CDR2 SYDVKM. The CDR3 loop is CASSSGALTASSYEQYF. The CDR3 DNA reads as TGTGCCAGCAGTTCAGGGGCCTTGACAGCGAGCTCCTACGAGCAGTACTTC.

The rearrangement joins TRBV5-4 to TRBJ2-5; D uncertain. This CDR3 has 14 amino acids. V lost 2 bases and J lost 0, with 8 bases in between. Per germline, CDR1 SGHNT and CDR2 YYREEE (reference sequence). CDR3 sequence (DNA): TGTGCCAGCAGCTTTTTACTTAACCAAGAGACCCAGTACTTC. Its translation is CASSFLLNQETQYF.

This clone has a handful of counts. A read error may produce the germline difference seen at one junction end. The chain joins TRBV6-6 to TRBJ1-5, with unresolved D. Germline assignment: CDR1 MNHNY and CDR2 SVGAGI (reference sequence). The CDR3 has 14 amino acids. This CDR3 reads CASTYQPFGQPQHF. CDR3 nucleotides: TGTGCCAGCACTTACCAACCCTTTGGCCAGCCCCAGCATTTT.

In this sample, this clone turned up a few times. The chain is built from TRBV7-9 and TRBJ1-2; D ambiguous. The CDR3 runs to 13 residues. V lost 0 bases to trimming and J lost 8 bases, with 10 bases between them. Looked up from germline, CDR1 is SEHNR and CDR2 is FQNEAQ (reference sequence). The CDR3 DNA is TGTGCCAGCAGCTTAGCAGGGAAAGTAGGCTACACCTTC. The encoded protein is CASSLAGKVGYTF.

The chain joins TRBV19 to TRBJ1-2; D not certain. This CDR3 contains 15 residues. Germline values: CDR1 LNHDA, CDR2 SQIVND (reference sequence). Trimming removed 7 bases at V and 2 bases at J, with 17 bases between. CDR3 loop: CASTYWSAKNYGYTF. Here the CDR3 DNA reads TGTGCCAGTACCTATTGGTCAGCGAAGAACTATGGCTACACCTTC. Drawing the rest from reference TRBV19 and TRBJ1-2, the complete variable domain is DGGITQSPKYLFRKEGQNVTLSCEQNLNHDAMYWYRQDPGQGLRLIYYSQIVNDFQKGDIAEGYSVSREKKESFPLTVTSAQKNPTAFYLCASTYWSAKNYGYTFGSGTRLTVV.

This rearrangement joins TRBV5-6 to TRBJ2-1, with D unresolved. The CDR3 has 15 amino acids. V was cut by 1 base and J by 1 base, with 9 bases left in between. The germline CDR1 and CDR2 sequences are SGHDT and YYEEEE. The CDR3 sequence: CASSLPGESYNEQFF. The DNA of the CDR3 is TGTGCCAGCAGCTTGCCGGGCGAATCCTACAATGAGCAGTTCTTC.

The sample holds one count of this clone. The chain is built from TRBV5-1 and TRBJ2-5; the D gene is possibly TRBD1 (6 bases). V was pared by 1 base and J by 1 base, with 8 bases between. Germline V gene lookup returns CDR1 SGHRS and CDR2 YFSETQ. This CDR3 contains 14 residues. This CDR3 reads CASSLWTAQETQYF. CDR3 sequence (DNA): TGCGCCAGCAGCTTGTGGACAGCCCAAGAGACCCAGTACTTC.

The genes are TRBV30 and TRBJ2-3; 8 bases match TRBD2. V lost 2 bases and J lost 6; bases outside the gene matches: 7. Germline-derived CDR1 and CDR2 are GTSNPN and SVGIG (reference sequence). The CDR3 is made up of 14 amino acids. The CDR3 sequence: CAWSKRESLDTQYF. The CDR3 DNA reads TGTGCCTGGAGTAAGCGGGAGTCATTGGATACGCAGTATTTT.

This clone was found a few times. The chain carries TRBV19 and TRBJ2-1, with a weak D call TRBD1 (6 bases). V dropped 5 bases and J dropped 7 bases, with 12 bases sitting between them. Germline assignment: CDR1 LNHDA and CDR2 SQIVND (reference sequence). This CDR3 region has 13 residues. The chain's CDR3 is CASSERGWNEQFF. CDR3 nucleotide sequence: TGTGCCAGTAGTGAGAGGGGGTGGAATGAGCAGTTCTTC. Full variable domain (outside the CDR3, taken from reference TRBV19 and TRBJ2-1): DGGITQSPKYLFRKEGQNVTLSCEQNLNHDAMYWYRQDPGQGLRLIYYSQIVNDFQKGDIAEGYSVSREKKESFPLTVTSAQKNPTAFYLCASSERGWNEQFFGPGTRLTVL.

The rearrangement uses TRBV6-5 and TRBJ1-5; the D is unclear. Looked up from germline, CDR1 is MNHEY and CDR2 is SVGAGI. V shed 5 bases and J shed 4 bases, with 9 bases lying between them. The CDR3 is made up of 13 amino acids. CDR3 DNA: TGTGCCAGCAGTGAAGAGGCGAATCAGCCCCAGCATTTT. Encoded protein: CASSEEANQPQHF.

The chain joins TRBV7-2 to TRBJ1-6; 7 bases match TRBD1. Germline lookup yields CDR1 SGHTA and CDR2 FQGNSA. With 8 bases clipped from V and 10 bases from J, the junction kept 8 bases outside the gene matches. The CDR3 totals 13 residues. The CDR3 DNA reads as TGTGCCAGCGCAGGGGGGGGTAAGTCACCCCTCCACTTT. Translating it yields CASAGGGKSPLHF.

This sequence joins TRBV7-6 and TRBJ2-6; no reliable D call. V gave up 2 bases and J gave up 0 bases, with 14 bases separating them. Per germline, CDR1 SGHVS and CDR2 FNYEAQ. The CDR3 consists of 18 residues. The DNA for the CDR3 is TGTGCCAGCAGCTTATTGGGCAAACTAACCTCTGGGGCCAACGTCCTGACTTTC. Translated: CASSLLGKLTSGANVLTF.

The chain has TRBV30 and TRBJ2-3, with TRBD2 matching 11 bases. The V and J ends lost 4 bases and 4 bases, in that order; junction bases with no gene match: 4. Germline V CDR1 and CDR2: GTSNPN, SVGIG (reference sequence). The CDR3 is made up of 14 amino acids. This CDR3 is CAWNGLAGPDTQYF. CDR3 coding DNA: TGTGCCTGGAACGGACTAGCGGGTCCAGATACGCAGTATTTT.

CDR3 DNA sequence: TGTGCCAGCAGCTTAGTTAGGGCAGTCCCTATCTCTGGAAACACCATATATTTT. Translating it yields CASSLVRAVPISGNTIYF. J is TRBJ1-3 and V is TRBV7-2; D call uncertain. Between the trimmed V and J ends, which lost 1 base and 0 bases, there was a span of 16 bases. The CDR3 has 18 residues. CDR1 is SGHTA and CDR2 is FQGNSA in the germline V gene.

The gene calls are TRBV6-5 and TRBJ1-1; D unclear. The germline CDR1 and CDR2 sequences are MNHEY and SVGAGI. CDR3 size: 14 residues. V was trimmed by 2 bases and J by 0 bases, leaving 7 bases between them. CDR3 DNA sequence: TGTGCCAGCAGTTACAATAACCTGAACACTGAAGCTTTCTTT. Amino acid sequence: CASSYNNLNTEAFF.

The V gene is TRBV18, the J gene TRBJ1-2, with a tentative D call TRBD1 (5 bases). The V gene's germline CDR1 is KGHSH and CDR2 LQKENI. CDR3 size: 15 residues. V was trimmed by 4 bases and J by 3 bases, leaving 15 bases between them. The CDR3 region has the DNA TGTGCCAGCTCACAACCGGGACGGAGGTACTATGGCTACACCTTC. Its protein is CASSQPGRRYYGYTF.

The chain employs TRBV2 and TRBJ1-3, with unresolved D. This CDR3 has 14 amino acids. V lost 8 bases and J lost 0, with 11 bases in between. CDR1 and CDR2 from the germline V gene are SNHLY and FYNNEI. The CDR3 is CASSAATSGNTIYF. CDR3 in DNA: TGTGCCAGCTCGGCAGCTACCTCTGGAAACACCATATATTTT.

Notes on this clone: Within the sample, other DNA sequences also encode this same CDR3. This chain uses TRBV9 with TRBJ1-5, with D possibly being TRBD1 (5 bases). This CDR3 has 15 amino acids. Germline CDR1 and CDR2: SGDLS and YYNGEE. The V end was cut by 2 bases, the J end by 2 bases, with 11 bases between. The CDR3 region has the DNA TGTGCCAGCAGCGTGGGGACGGTAGGCAATCAGCCCCAGCATTTT. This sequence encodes CASSVGTVGNQPQHF.

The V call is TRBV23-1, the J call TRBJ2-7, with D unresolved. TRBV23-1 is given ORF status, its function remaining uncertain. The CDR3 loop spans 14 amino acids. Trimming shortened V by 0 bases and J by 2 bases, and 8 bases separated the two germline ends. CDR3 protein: CASSQSGRPYEQYV. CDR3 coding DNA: TGCGCCAGCAGTCAATCGGGCAGACCCTACGAGCAGTACGTC.